The 10 T cell receptor beta chains given below trace back to one sample, sequenced in a study of T cells in Graves' hyperthyroidism and ophthalmopathy. Amplification targeted TCR beta CDR3 regions from RNA transcripts. HTBI primers were the set used in a first-round RT-PCR of the TCR CDR3. TCRdb processed the multiplex PCR reads anew with MiXCR; each CDR3 protein has one entry. The table records 150,000 or so distinct CDR3 sequences, approximately 20% of them present only once. The sample consisted of blood. These receptors were taken from a woman aged 50 to 60 with Graves' hyperthyroidism that later progressed to Graves' ophthalmopathy.

The chain has TRBV9 and TRBJ1-2, with a possible D match to TRBD1 (5 bases). V was pared by 0 bases and J by 4 bases, with 13 bases between. The germline CDR1 and CDR2 sequences are SGDLS and YYNGEE. The CDR3 extends over 15 amino acids. CDR3 sequence (DNA): TGTGCCAGCAGCGTAGCTATAAGGGGAGGCTATGGCTACACCTTC. Amino acid sequence: CASSVAIRGGYGYTF.

This clonotype was picked up a small number of times. This CDR3 reads CASTFGYF. CDR3 sequence (DNA): TGTGCCAGCACTTTCGGGTACTTC. The chain couples TRBV12-3 or TRBV12-4 to TRBJ2-5; D is uncertain. CDR3 length: 8 residues. Trimming cost V 7 bases and J 13 bases, with 7 bases left between them.

The chain uses TRBV7-9 and TRBJ2-1; no clear D. V gave up 5 bases and J gave up 3 bases, with 11 bases separating them. The CDR3 is made up of 14 amino acids. Germline V lookup: CDR1 SEHNR, CDR2 FQNEAQ (reference sequence). The CDR3, as DNA: TGTGCCAGCAGCGTTGGCACTAACTACAATGAGCAGTTCTTC. Amino acid sequence: CASSVGTNYNEQFF.

The chain joins TRBV3-1 to TRBJ2-1, with 7 bases fitting TRBD1. CDR1 LGHDT and CDR2 YNNKEL come from the germline V gene (reference sequence). Trimming at V came to 1 base and at J to 5 bases, leaving 5 bases not matched to a gene. The CDR3 is 15 residues long. Here the CDR3 reads CASSQGGRGNNEQFF. The CDR3 nucleotides read TGTGCCAGCAGCCAAGGCGGCAGGGGGAACAATGAGCAGTTCTTC.

This clonotype was counted many times. This chain links TRBV28 with TRBJ2-3; D tentatively reads TRBD1 or TRBD2 (6 bases each). The germline CDR1 and CDR2 sequences are MDHEN and SYDVKM. Trimming took 1 base from V and 5 from J, leaving 10 bases between them. The CDR3 sequence is 14 residues long. CDR3 region: CASSLSGAGDTQYF. CDR3 DNA sequence: TGTGCCAGCAGTTTATCGGGGGCGGGAGATACGCAGTATTTT.

A single count supports this clonotype. The V call is TRBV10-3, the J call TRBJ2-4; D is possibly TRBD1 (5 bases). Trimming cost V 2 bases and J 8 bases, with 7 bases left between them. CDR3 length: 12 residues. The V gene's germline CDR1 is ENHRY and CDR2 SYGVKD. CDR3: CAISEGAYIQYF. The CDR3 DNA reads TGTGCCATCAGTGAGGGGGCTTACATTCAGTACTTC.

Many counts were recorded for this clonotype. The chain uses TRBV7-3 and TRBJ2-2, with 7 bases matching TRBD2. Trimming at V came to 5 bases and at J to 1 base, leaving 7 bases not matched to a gene. The CDR3 is 16 residues long. CDR1 SGHTA and CDR2 FQGTGA come from the germline V gene. This CDR3 is CASSPWTGGNTGELFF. For the CDR3, the DNA is TGTGCCAGCAGCCCTTGGACGGGAGGGAACACCGGGGAGCTGTTTTTT. The full variable domain, its missing parts supplied by reference TRBV7-3 and TRBJ2-2, is GAGVSQTPSNKVTEKGKYVELRCDPISGHTALYWYRQSLGQGPEFLIYFQGTGAADDSGLPNDRFFAVRPEGSVSTLKIQRTERGDSAVYLCASSPWTGGNTGELFFGEGSRLTVL.

In this sample, this clonotype turned up many times. This sequence joins TRBV12-3 or TRBV12-4 and TRBJ2-2; 9 positions match TRBD2. The V and J ends lost 1 base and 7 bases, in that order; junction bases with no gene match: 4. The CDR3 loop spans 15 amino acids. CDR3 protein: CASSLGGRALGELFF. CDR3 DNA: TGTGCCAGCAGTTTAGGCGGGAGGGCCCTCGGGGAGCTGTTTTTT.

This chain joins TRBV11-1 and TRBJ1-1; tentative D call: TRBD1 (5 bases). V dropped 5 bases and J dropped 7 bases, with 14 bases sitting between them. Germline V CDR1 and CDR2: SGHAT, FQDESV (reference sequence). This CDR3 has 13 amino acids. This chain's CDR3 is CASSPRPGLEAFF. In DNA, the CDR3 is TGTGCCAGCAGCCCCCGTCCGGGGCTTGAAGCTTTCTTT.

The sample holds many counts of this clonotype. The V call is TRBV19, the J call TRBJ1-1; D not resolved. The CDR3 is 12 amino acids. CDR1 and CDR2 from the germline V gene are LNHDA and SQIVND (reference sequence). Trimming took off 7 bases at V and 4 bases at J, with 10 bases between the two ends. CDR3 in amino acids: CASTRGVTEAFF. In DNA, the CDR3 is TGTGCCAGTACCCGGGGAGTCACTGAAGCTTTCTTT.